These 26 T cell receptor beta chains were sequenced from one sample in a study of blood T cell repertoires in COVID-19. TCRdb's table, derived via immunoSEQ multiplex PCR, lists solely in-frame clones and lacks some. The repertoire includes more than 45,000 clones, 83% of them detected once, and 16% sits in the top ten. The sample consisted of peripheral blood. The receptors were gathered from a man aged 40-55 years with acute or convalescent COVID-19.

The table lists this clone with a count of one. V usage is TRBV12-3 or TRBV12-4 and J usage is TRBJ2-5; perhaps TRBD2 as D (5 bases). V shed 4 bases and J shed 5 bases, with 5 bases lying between them. The CDR3 has 11 residues. The CDR3: CASSSGETQYF. The CDR3 nucleotides are TGTGCCAGCAGTTCGGGGGAGACCCAGTACTTC.

The chain carries TRBV6-2 or TRBV6-3 and TRBJ1-1; no clear D. Germline lookup yields CDR1 MNHEY and CDR2 SVGEGT. V lost 5 bases, J lost 5 bases, and 9 bases lay in between. The CDR3 is 12 amino acids. The CDR3 coding sequence is TGTGCCAGCAGTACGACTGGTACTGAAGCTTTCTTT. It codes for CASSTTGTEAFF.

This clone was recorded a few times. The rearrangement uses TRBV11-3 and TRBJ2-2; 7 bases map to TRBD1. This CDR3 is 13 amino acids long. V lost 3 bases and J lost 6; bases outside the gene matches: 1. Germline CDR1 reads SGHNT; CDR2 reads YENEEA. The CDR3 DNA reads as TGTGCCAGCAGCTTCACAGGGGCCGGGGAGCTGTTTTTT. Protein product: CASSFTGAGELFF.

This clone is a singleton in its sample. The V gene is TRBV3-1 (or the pseudogene TRBV3-2), the J gene TRBJ1-5; no reliable D call. Germline lookup yields CDR1 LGHDT and CDR2 YNNKEL (reference sequence). Trimming removed 5 bases at V and 1 base at J, with 6 bases between. The CDR3 totals 13 residues. The CDR3 sequence is CASSYTSNQPQHF. CDR3 DNA sequence: TGTGCCAGCAGCTACACGAGCAATCAGCCCCAGCATTTT.

This chain connects TRBV27 to TRBJ2-3; TRBD2 might be the D (6 bases). The CDR3 consists of 20 residues. Germline V gene lookup returns CDR1 MNHEY and CDR2 SMNVEV (reference sequence). Trimming stripped 3 bases from V and 0 bases from J, with 25 bases between. Here the CDR3 reads CASSLLRRRGLVVSTDTQYF. The CDR3 nucleotides are TGTGCCAGCAGTTTGCTTCGGCGGAGGGGCCTTGTAGTAAGCACAGATACGCAGTATTTT.

This chain joins TRBV5-1 and TRBJ2-2; tentative D call: TRBD2 (6 bases). The germline V and J ends were trimmed by 4 bases and 2 bases, with 15 bases remaining between them. Germline V gene sequence: CDR1 SGHRS, CDR2 YFSETQ. The CDR3 spans 16 residues. CDR3 residues: CASSARELANTGELFF. The CDR3 DNA follows: TGCGCCAGCAGCGCCCGGGAACTAGCAAACACCGGGGAGCTGTTTTTT.

This clone was detected a few times. The gene calls are TRBV27 and TRBJ1-2; D unresolved. CDR1 is MNHEY and CDR2 is SMNVEV in the germline V gene (reference sequence). The germline V and J ends were trimmed by 0 bases and 7 bases, with 9 bases remaining between them. The CDR3 covers 13 residues. The CDR3 nucleotides are TGTGCCAGCAGTTTATCGAAACTCGGTGGCTACACCTTC. This translates into CASSLSKLGGYTF.

The chain carries TRBV6-4 and TRBJ2-7, with TRBD2 matching 12 bases. CDR3 length: 19 residues. CDR1 MRHNA and CDR2 SNTAGT come from the germline V gene. The V gene end was trimmed by 1 base and the J gene end by 7 bases; junction bases not matched to a gene: 17. CDR3 protein: CASSDWASGRASNPGEQYF. CDR3 in DNA: TGTGCCAGCAGTGACTGGGCTAGCGGGAGGGCCTCTAATCCGGGGGAGCAGTACTTC.

The chain employs TRBV12-3 or TRBV12-4 and TRBJ2-2; the D gene is possibly TRBD1 (5 bases). V lost 7 bases to trimming and J lost 7 bases, with 13 bases between them. The CDR3 consists of 13 residues. CDR3 protein: CASTPLGDGELFF. CDR3 nucleotides: TGTGCCAGCACTCCTCTAGGGGACGGGGAGCTGTTTTTT.

A note on this clone: At one of its ends the junction is not consistent with the germline gene, which may arise from a read error. The V gene is TRBV6-5, the J gene TRBJ1-2, with D possibly being TRBD1 (5 bases). The CDR3 consists of 12 residues. Germline V gives CDR1 MNHEY, CDR2 SVGAGI. CDR3 residues: CACRRGGYGYTF. The CDR3 bases are TGTGCCTGCAGAAGGGGCGGCTATGGCTACACCTTC.

This clone was seen a handful of times. The chain carries TRBV7-9 and TRBJ2-1; no definite D call. This CDR3 comprises 14 residues. Germline V gene sequence: CDR1 SEHNR, CDR2 FQNEAQ (reference sequence). Between the trimmed V and J ends, which lost 1 base and 6 bases, there was a span of 10 bases. This chain's CDR3 is CASSLEAGSNEQFF. The CDR3 DNA is TGTGCCAGCAGCTTAGAAGCTGGTTCCAATGAGCAGTTCTTC.

In DNA form, the CDR3 reads TGCGCCAGCAGCTTGAATCCCAGTACATCCGGGGAGCTGTTTTTT. This encodes CASSLNPSTSGELFF. This chain joins TRBV5-1 and TRBJ2-2; no firm D call. V was clipped by 1 base and J by 6 bases, with 13 bases between them. The CDR3 has 15 residues. CDR1 is SGHRS, CDR2 YFSETQ, per germline.

The chain is built from TRBV4-2 and TRBJ2-1; 11 bases agree with TRBD2. CDR1 is LGHNA and CDR2 is YNFKEQ in the germline V gene. CDR3 length equals 16 residues. V dropped 3 bases and J dropped 6; count of bases not matched to a gene: 7. CDR3 residues: CASSHARLAGLNEQFF. The DNA of the CDR3 is TGTGCCAGCAGCCATGCCCGACTAGCGGGGCTCAATGAGCAGTTCTTC.

This chain joins TRBV11-3 and TRBJ2-1, with TRBD1 matching over 7 bases. Germline CDR1 SGHNT, CDR2 YENEEA. With 5 bases clipped from V and 8 bases from J, the junction kept 12 bases outside the gene matches. The CDR3 consists of 15 residues. The CDR3 DNA follows: TGTGCCAGCAGCCGACGGGACAGCCCTTTGTATGAGCAGTTCTTC. The encoded protein is CASSRRDSPLYEQFF.

The J gene is TRBJ1-6, the V gene TRBV5-1; D possibly corresponds to TRBD1 (5 bases). This CDR3 has 15 residues. The V gene's germline CDR1 is SGHRS and CDR2 YFSETQ. V dropped 0 bases and J dropped 5 bases, with 9 bases sitting between them. The CDR3 region is CASSLGTKDNSPLHF. CDR3 in DNA: TGCGCCAGCAGCTTGGGGACAAAAGATAATTCACCCCTCCACTTT.

J is TRBJ2-1 and V is TRBV18, with D possibly TRBD1 on 5 matching bases. The V end lost 6 bases, the J end lost 5 bases, and 14 bases lay between the germline ends. The CDR3 loop spans 14 amino acids. Germline V gives CDR1 KGHSH, CDR2 LQKENI. CDR3 loop: CASSPEVGDNEQFF. CDR3 nucleotides: TGTGCCAGCTCCCCCGAGGTAGGGGACAATGAGCAGTTCTTC.

Only a few counts were recorded for this clone. The gene calls are TRBV24-1 and TRBJ1-2; no clear D gene. Trimming removed 4 bases from V and 8 bases from J, with 10 bases in between. This CDR3 is built from 12 residues. Per the germline V gene, CDR1 is KGHDR and CDR2 is SFDVKD. The CDR3 loop is CATSDPGEGYTF. The DNA of the CDR3 is TGTGCCACCAGTGACCCCGGGGAGGGCTACACCTTC.

This chain connects TRBV6-5 to TRBJ2-2, with D unclear. Germline-derived CDR1 and CDR2 are MNHEY and SVGAGI. The CDR3 is 15 amino acids. V lost 5 bases and J lost 5, with 15 bases in between. The CDR3 DNA reads TGTGCCAGCAGTCGGGTGAGGTCTCTAACCGGGGAGCTGTTTTTT. Protein product: CASSRVRSLTGELFF.

The genes are TRBV5-1 and TRBJ2-1; 9 nucleotides line up with TRBD2. From germline, CDR1 is SGHRS and CDR2 YFSETQ. The CDR3 contains 14 residues. V gave up 5 bases and J gave up 8 bases; unmatched junction bases: 8. The CDR3: CASRYGTSSDEQFF. The CDR3 nucleotides are TGCGCCAGCAGATATGGGACTAGCTCCGATGAGCAGTTCTTC.

CDR3 DNA sequence: TGCGCCAGCAGCATCGTACAGGGGTTCGGCTATGGCTACACCTTC. Protein sequence: CASSIVQGFGYGYTF. The chain joins TRBV5-1 to TRBJ1-2; 7 positions match TRBD1. The V gene end was trimmed by 4 bases and the J gene end by 4 bases; junction bases not matched to a gene: 10. Germline V gives CDR1 SGHRS, CDR2 YFSETQ. The CDR3 consists of 15 residues.

The chain uses TRBV5-1 and TRBJ2-7; 10 positions match TRBD2. The CDR3 is made up of 16 amino acids. The germline V gene encodes CDR1 SGHRS and CDR2 YFSETQ. V dropped 0 bases and J dropped 5; count of bases not matched to a gene: 8. Here the CDR3 DNA reads TGCGCCAGCAGCTTGGCCTCAGGGACTAGCGTTAACGAGCAGTACTTC. Protein sequence: CASSLASGTSVNEQYF. The variable domain in full, with the rest retrieved from reference TRBV5-1 and TRBJ2-7, is KAGVTQTPRYLIKTRGQQVTLSCSPISGHRSVSWYQQTPGQGLQFLFEYFSETQRNKGNFPGRFSGRQFSNSRSEMNVSTLELGDSALYLCASSLASGTSVNEQYFGPGTRLTVT.

The chain employs TRBV27 and TRBJ2-4; D might be TRBD2 (5 bases). Germline V CDR1 and CDR2: MNHEY, SMNVEV (reference sequence). The V end was cut by 0 bases, the J end by 9 bases, with 9 bases between. The CDR3 loop spans 13 amino acids. The CDR3 is CASSLSNEGIQYF. DNA of the CDR3: TGTGCCAGCAGTTTATCGAACGAGGGCATTCAGTACTTC.

This clone occurred a few times. V and J are TRBV18 and TRBJ1-2, with TRBD1 matching 7 bases. CDR1 is KGHSH and CDR2 is LQKENI in the germline V gene. The V segment lost 5 bases and the J segment 3 bases; nucleotides outside the gene matches: 3. The CDR3 runs to 13 residues. This CDR3 is CASSKGGDYGYTF. The CDR3 region has the DNA TGTGCCAGCTCAAAAGGGGGCGACTATGGCTACACCTTC.

This clone has more than one count but fewer than ten. The CDR3, as DNA: TGTGCCAGTATCGACAGGGTCGGCTCTGGAAACACCATATATTTT. Residues: CASIDRVGSGNTIYF. The genes are TRBV19 and TRBJ1-3; 7 nucleotides agree with TRBD1. CDR1 and CDR2 from the germline V gene are LNHDA and SQIVND (reference sequence). CDR3 size: 15 residues. The V gene end was trimmed by 7 bases and the J gene end by 0 bases; junction bases not matched to a gene: 6.

J is TRBJ2-7 and V is TRBV7-9; D might be TRBD1 (6 bases). Germline V gives CDR1 SEHNR, CDR2 FQNEAQ (reference sequence). V lost 1 base and J lost 4, with 14 bases in between. This CDR3 has 15 amino acids. The CDR3 DNA follows: TGTGCCAGCAGCTTAGAGCTACAGGGAAAGTACGAGCAGTACGTC. Translating gives CASSLELQGKYEQYV.

Only a few counts were recorded for this clone. V is TRBV10-1 and J is TRBJ2-2; D not certain. Germline V gene sequence: CDR1 WNHNN, CDR2 SYGVQD (reference sequence). V dropped 7 bases and J dropped 8 bases, with 5 bases sitting between them. This CDR3 is built from 10 residues. CDR3 DNA sequence: TGCGCCAGCACAGGAGGGGAGCTGTTTTTT. As protein: CASTGGELFF.